The clone carrying this T cell receptor beta chain has just one count. This specimen belongs to a study of blood T cell repertoires in COVID-19. The overall study: Acute and convalescent COVID-19 samples came from the United States, Italy and Spain.

Profiling relied on immunoSEQ multiplex PCR, and the TCRdb table lists in-frame clones only, not all of them. Of over 150,000 clones in the sample, 65% to 85% were seen once. The sequence was collected from a man aged 35 to 55 who had recovered from COVID-19. The sequencing input was PBMCs or T cells enriched from blood (not recorded which).

Here the CDR3 DNA reads TGTGCCAGCAGTCAAGGGGTGAACACTGAAGCTTTCTTT. This translates into CASSQGVNTEAFF. This chain links TRBV7-6 with TRBJ1-1, with D possibly TRBD1 on 5 matching bases. CDR3 length: 13 amino acids. The germline V and J ends were trimmed by 6 bases and 0 bases, with 8 bases remaining between them. CDR1 is SGHVS, CDR2 FNYEAQ, per germline.